This T cell receptor (beta chain) was sequenced in a study of sequential checkpoint blockade in melanoma. In the study overall: First-line arms were nivolumab then ipilimumab, or the reverse, randomized 1:1. Maintenance nivolumab came after either treatment sequence.

Treatment: randomized to nivolumab then ipilimumab (arm A) or the reverse (arm B). The CDR3 totals 13 residues. Germline V gene data show CDR1 as LGHNT and CDR2 as FRNRAP. Sequencing used immunoSEQ multiplex PCR; TCRdb keeps in-frame clones, though not all of them. Here the sample spans about 8,900 clones, under 25% being singletons. This sequence was found in a human donor with melanoma. The sequencing used tumor tissue (inferred from file names), collected from a patient given nivolumab and ipilimumab in sequence. This rearrangement joins TRBV12-5 to TRBJ2-3; D call uncertain. Written as DNA, the CDR3 is TGTGCCAGCAAGCCCGGAAACACAGATACGCAGTATTTT. As protein: CASKPGNTDTQYF.